These T cell receptor beta chains were read from a single sample in a study of blood T cell repertoires in COVID-19. Sequenced by immunoSEQ multiplex PCR; TCRdb stores in-frame clones only, minus some. The table has about 430,000 clones, roughly 84% seen once; the top ten hold 1.4%. Sequencing was performed on PBMCs or T cells enriched from blood (not recorded which). These receptors all come from a woman between 18 and 30 years old who had been exposed to COVID-19. CDR3s include the opening cysteine and the closing phenylalanine or tryptophan. A D gene is named only where the DNA matches it firmly. The size of a clone is reported for some rows only, either as once, few or many, or as a class for expanded clones.

D	size	V	J	CDR3	DNA
.	.	TRBV7-9	TRBJ1-1	CASSRTVMNTEAFF	TGTGCCAGCAGCCGGACAGTCATGAACACTGAAGCTTTCTTT
TRBD1	.	TRBV28	TRBJ1-4	CASISGTDEEKLFF	TGTGCCAGCATTTCCGGGACAGACGAAGAAAAACTGTTTTTT
.	.	TRBV4-1	TRBJ1-6	CASSQPLLSSPLHF	TGCGCCAGCAGCCAACCCCTTTTGTCCTCACCCCTCCACTTT
TRBD1	.	TRBV29-1	TRBJ1-1	CSVGKDRENTEAFF	TGCAGCGTCGGGAAGGACAGGGAGAACACTGAAGCTTTCTTT
TRBD1	few	TRBV30	TRBJ1-2	CAWRPGTAYGYTF	TGTGCCTGGAGACCTGGGACAGCCTATGGCTACACCTTC
.	.	TRBV28	TRBJ1-5	CASRNKKRDSFLGSNQPQHF	TGTGCCAGCAGAAACAAGAAGCGGGACTCATTTCTGGGTAGCAATCAGCCCCAGCATTTT
TRBD1	.	TRBV24-1	TRBJ1-2	CATSEGTGGNGYTF	TGTGCCACCAGTGAAGGGACAGGGGGGAATGGCTACACCTTC
.	once	TRBV27	TRBJ1-5	CASSPGVLSNQPQHF	TGTGCCAGCAGTCCAGGGGTTCTTAGCAATCAGCCCCAGCATTTT
TRBD2	.	TRBV18	TRBJ2-3	CASSPRLAGDLTDTQYF	TGTGCCAGCTCACCGAGGTTAGCGGGAGACCTCACAGATACGCAGTATTTT
TRBD1	.	TRBV5-4	TRBJ1-2	CASSKVTGNYGYTF	TGTGCCAGCAGCAAGGTGACAGGGAACTATGGCTACACCTTC
TRBD1	.	TRBV4-1	TRBJ2-1	CASSQTGNNEQFF	TGCGCCAGCAGCCAGACAGGGAACAATGAGCAGTTCTTC
TRBD1	.	TRBV3-1/TRBV3-2	TRBJ1-6	CASSGTAKNSPLHF	TGTGCCAGCAGTGGGACAGCCAAGAATTCACCCCTCCACTTT
.	.	TRBV5-5	TRBJ1-4	CASSQWTNEKLFF	TGTGCCAGTTCACAGTGGACTAATGAAAAACTGTTTTTT
TRBD1	few	TRBV28	TRBJ1-5	CASSFGARGVGQPQHF	TGTGCCAGCAGTTTTGGGGCCAGGGGGGTCGGTCAGCCCCAGCATTTT
TRBD1	.	TRBV28	TRBJ1-3	CASRIRTGTVVTGNTIYF	TGTGCCAGCAGGATAAGGACAGGGACCGTAGTCACTGGAAACACCATATATTTT
.	.	TRBV6-5	TRBJ2-3	CASSHRGSGTDTQYF	TGTGCCAGCAGTCACAGAGGGTCGGGCACAGATACGCAGTATTTT
.	.	TRBV7-8	TRBJ1-1	CASSLENRQLNTEAFF	TGTGCCAGCAGCTTAGAAAACAGACAGTTGAACACTGAAGCTTTCTTT
.	.	TRBV7-9	TRBJ2-2	CASSLQGTGELFF	TGTGCCAGCAGCTTACAGGGAACCGGGGAGCTGTTTTTT
TRBD2	.	TRBV6-6	TRBJ2-7	CASSDGSGRAGEQYF	TGTGCCAGCAGCGACGGTAGCGGGAGGGCCGGCGAGCAGTACTTC
.	.	TRBV5-8	TRBJ1-1	CASILEAGDMNTEAFF	TGTGCCAGCATCCTCGAGGCGGGGGACATGAACACTGAAGCTTTCTTT
TRBD1	.	TRBV2	TRBJ1-4	CAGARQGREKLFF	TGTGCCGGAGCAAGACAGGGTCGAGAAAAACTGTTTTTT
.	once	TRBV27	TRBJ2-7	CASSFSNRDWPPYEQYF	TGTGCCAGCAGTTTTTCTAACCGGGACTGGCCTCCCTACGAGCAGTACTTC
.	.	TRBV19	TRBJ1-2	CASTPREGGYTF	TGTGCCAGTACCCCGAGGGAGGGAGGCTACACCTTC
.	.	TRBV19	TRBJ2-3	CASSRRESSTDTQYF	TGTGCCAGTAGTAGGCGGGAAAGTAGCACAGATACGCAGTATTTT
TRBD2	.	TRBV7-2	TRBJ2-2	CASSFGTSGYTGELFF	TGTGCCAGCAGCTTCGGGACTAGCGGGTACACCGGGGAGCTGTTTTTT